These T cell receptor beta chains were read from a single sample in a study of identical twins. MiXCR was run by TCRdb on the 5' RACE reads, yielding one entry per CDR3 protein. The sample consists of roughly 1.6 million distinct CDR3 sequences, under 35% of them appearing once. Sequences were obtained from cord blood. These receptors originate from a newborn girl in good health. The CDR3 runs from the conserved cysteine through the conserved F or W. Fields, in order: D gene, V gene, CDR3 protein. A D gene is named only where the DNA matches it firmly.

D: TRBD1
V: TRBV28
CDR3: CASIARGRGKNIQYF

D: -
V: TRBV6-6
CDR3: CASSYSTLDTQYF

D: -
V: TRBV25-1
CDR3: CASKQGDDGYTF

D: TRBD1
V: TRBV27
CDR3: CASTQDREYSPLHF

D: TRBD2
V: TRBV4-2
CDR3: CASSQKLAGEETQYF

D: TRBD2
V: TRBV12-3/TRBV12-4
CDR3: CASSPSLAGGDNEQFF

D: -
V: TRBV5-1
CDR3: CASSPRSSSYNEQFF

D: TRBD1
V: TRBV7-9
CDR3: CASSYISGTGNGYTF

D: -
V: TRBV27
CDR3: CASSRRVKSTDTQYF

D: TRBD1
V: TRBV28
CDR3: CASTEGGRGYGYTF

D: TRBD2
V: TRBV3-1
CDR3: CASSLAGGGTGELFF

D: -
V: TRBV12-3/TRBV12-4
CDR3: CASSFSWIYGYTF

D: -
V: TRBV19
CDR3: CASSIQTGNYGYTF

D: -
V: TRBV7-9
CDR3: CASTRGPGYTF

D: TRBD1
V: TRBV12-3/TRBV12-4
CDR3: CASSLGQGWNQPQHF

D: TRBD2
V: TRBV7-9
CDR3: CASSAHNKREIYEQYF

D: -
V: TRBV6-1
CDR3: CASTAGTLGTQYF

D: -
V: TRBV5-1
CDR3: CASSSTNGADTQYF

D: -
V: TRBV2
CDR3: CATKPEGEQETQYF

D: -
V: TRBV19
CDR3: CASSIERGRRNTEAFF

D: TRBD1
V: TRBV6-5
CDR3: CASRADRAANEKLFF

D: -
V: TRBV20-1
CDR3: CSAREWAGPTYEQYF

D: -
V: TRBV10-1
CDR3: CASSESLWGAYEQYF

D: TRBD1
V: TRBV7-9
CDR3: CASRFPDRGQETQYF

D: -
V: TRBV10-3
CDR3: CAISGENEQFF

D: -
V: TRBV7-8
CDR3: CASSLLRLGAYEQYF

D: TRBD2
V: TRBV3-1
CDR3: CASSQEGGLAGPSSTDTQYF

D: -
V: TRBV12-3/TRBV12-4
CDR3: CASSFRRGVNGYTF

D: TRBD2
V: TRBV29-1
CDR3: CSVEKTSGYNEQFF

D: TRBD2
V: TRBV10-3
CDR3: CAISEPGAGGNYNEQFF

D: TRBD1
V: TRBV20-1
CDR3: CSASQRQGAKDLTQYF

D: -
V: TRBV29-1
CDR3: CSAEAGGSDTEAFF

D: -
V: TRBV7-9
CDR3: CASSLARGQPFAYGYTF

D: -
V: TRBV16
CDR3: CASSPPGNNERFF

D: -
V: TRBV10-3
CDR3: CAIRQNTEAFF

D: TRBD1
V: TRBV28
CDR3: CASSPLQGAETQYF

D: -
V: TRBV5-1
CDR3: CASSPDPSGNQPQHF

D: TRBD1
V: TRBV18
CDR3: CARSTGDNSPLHF

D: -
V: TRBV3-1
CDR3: CASSHSVMGVPGGQKAQYF

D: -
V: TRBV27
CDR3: CASRGGLLGQPQHF

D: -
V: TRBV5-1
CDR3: CASSQTREVAGMNF

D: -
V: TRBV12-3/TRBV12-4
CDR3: CASSSRDGAKNIQYF

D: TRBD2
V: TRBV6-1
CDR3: CASSGKRGNTGELFF

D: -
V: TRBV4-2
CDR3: CASSLGRGGDHNEQFF

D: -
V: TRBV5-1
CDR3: CASSFVAGSSYEQYF

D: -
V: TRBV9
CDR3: CASSPRDTRNSPPHF

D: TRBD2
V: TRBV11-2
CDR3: CASSSGHLGLGNEQYF

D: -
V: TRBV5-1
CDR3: CASSLDVYNEQFF

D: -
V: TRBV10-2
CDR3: CASSDRGTAAYEQYF

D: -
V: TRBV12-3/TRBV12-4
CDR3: CASREAGELFF

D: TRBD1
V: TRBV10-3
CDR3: CAISRDRGNTIYF

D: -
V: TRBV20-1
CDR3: CSARGQKGNQPQHF